This T cell receptor (beta chain) derives from a study of blood T cell repertoires in COVID-19 (dated by TCRdb to 2018 to 2020). Background on the whole study: Samples from collaborators originated in the United States, Italy and Spain and spanned both the acute and convalescent phases of COVID-19. The material from the prospective study consisted of cDNA or gDNA derived from T cells, B-cell-depleted T cells, or PBMCs. Deeply sampled blood TCRbeta repertoires from subjects exposed to, actively infected with, or recovered from COVID-19 were included in the dataset. A freely available public database, intended as a resource for researchers studying the immune response to SARS-CoV-2, is where the repertoires were released. The samples were drawn from two sources: the first 160 participants of the ongoing ImmuneRACE study, and about 1,300 subjects contributed by 6 global collaborators. Sample metadata almost always included a de-identified subject ID, COVID-19 status, age in years and sex. HLA class I and class II types, where available, came from metadata supplied by the sample provider rather than from assay-based typing. What the work shows at the level of the full study, not this receptor alone: The quantity of clinical and demographic metadata differed by source and by participant and was supplied without curation.

TCRbeta CDR3 regions were amplified from genomic DNA using the immunoSEQ Assay, a bias-controlled multiplex PCR. Per the original workflow: Within the assay, amplification of reference gene primers was used to estimate how many nucleated cells each sample contained. To quantify the absolute abundance of each unique TCRbeta CDR3 rearrangement, sequence reads were collapsed and filtered. For each sample, productive Simpson clonality was calculated as the square root of Simpson's diversity index across productive rearrangements. TCRdb holds this immuneACCESS table with in-frame rearrangements only. Some clones are missing; in checked studies, unresolved V genes explain under half, and the rest has no known cause. V and J calls and clone size follow that table, whereas D and trimming were derived from the DNA. Here the sample has some 180,000 clones; 89% occur a single time. Clones ranked in the top ten supply around 7% of the sample.

To note about this clone: Its antigen is currently not known. No quality values exist for individual bases; no much larger clone is one base distant.

The germline V gene yields SGHTA for CDR1 and FQGNSA for CDR2. The CDR3 holds 15 amino acids from the cysteine to the phenylalanine. Only CDR3 DNA remains: 45 bases, in frame from the first base. V is pared back by 2 bases and J by 1 base, with 11 bases lying between the germline termini. Each collaborating institution followed its own protocols to collect whole blood in K2EDTA tubes. For TCRbeta analysis, collaborators shipped samples as frozen whole blood, isolated PBMCs, or DNA extracted from either of those sample types. The clonotype was recovered from a man in his forties with acute or convalescent COVID-19. The V and J segments used are TRBV7-2 and TRBJ1-2; TRBD1 could be the D gene, as 6 bases match. The sequenced sample was peripheral blood. The CDR3 in this case is CASSLSGRGNYGYTF. The DNA reads as follows: TGTGCCAGCAGCTTATCCGGCAGGGGTAACTATGGCTACACCTTC.